Listed below are T cell receptor beta chains from one sample, sequenced in a study of control samples from healthy donors and cancer patients. Here immunoSEQ multiplex PCR was the method, and the copy in TCRdb shows in-frame clones only, minus some. Of roughly 39,000 clones in the sample, about 93% were seen once. The sequencing sample was made of blood. The receptors come from a woman between 45 and 65 years old in good health. Both conserved end residues are part of each CDR3. The D gene is left open where the match is weak. Only part of the rows carry a size: once, few, many, or a class if the clone is expanded.

CASSPQGTGGQPQHF	TGTGCCAGCAGTCCACAGGGGACAGGGGGTCAGCCCCAGCATTTT	TRBJ1-5	.	TRBD1	TRBV6-5
CASSLDRLGTQYF	TGTGCCAGCAGCTTAGATCGTCTGGGGACCCAGTACTTC	TRBJ2-5	.	.	TRBV11-3
CASSQRDEKLFF	TGTGCCAGCAGCCAAAGGGATGAAAAACTGTTTTTT	TRBJ1-4	.	.	TRBV3-1/TRBV3-2
CASGGQGLWTGELFF	TGTGCCAGCGGGGGACAGGGGTTGTGGACCGGGGAGCTGTTTTTT	TRBJ2-2	.	TRBD1	TRBV27
CASSHPLNTEAFF	TGCGCCAGCAGCCACCCACTGAACACTGAAGCTTTCTTT	TRBJ1-1	.	.	TRBV4-1
CASSPMTGDGDTQYF	TGTGCCAGCAGCCCCATGACAGGGGATGGAGATACGCAGTATTTT	TRBJ2-3	.	TRBD1	TRBV5-5
CAIRGSVGGSPLHF	TGTGCCATCAGGGGATCTGTCGGGGGGTCACCCCTCCACTTT	TRBJ1-6	.	.	TRBV10-3
CASSLDVNTEAFF	TGTGCCAGCAGCTTAGACGTGAACACTGAAGCTTTCTTT	TRBJ1-1	.	.	TRBV7-2
CASSPSGTPYNSPLHF	TGTGCCAGCAGCCCCTCCGGGACACCCTATAATTCACCCCTCCACTTT	TRBJ1-6	few	.	TRBV9
CASSGRAQSTDTQYF	TGCGCCAGCAGCGGGAGGGCCCAAAGCACAGATACGCAGTATTTT	TRBJ2-3	.	TRBD2	TRBV5-1
CASSQDMRDGPDTQYF	TGCGCCAGCAGCCAAGATATGCGGGATGGGCCAGATACGCAGTATTTT	TRBJ2-3	.	.	TRBV4-3
CASSPSRRDTGELFF	TGTGCCAGCAGCCCCTCCCGTAGAGACACCGGGGAGCTGTTTTTT	TRBJ2-2	.	.	TRBV11-3
CASSLGGDRSTDTQYF	TGTGCCAGCAGCCTGGGGGGGGACAGAAGCACAGATACGCAGTATTTT	TRBJ2-3	.	.	TRBV5-4
CASSIRDSTYEQYF	TGTGCCAGTAGTATTCGGGACTCCACCTACGAGCAGTACTTC	TRBJ2-7	.	.	TRBV19
CASSQDSGAGSEKLFF	TGCGCCAGCAGCCAAGATAGCGGGGCAGGAAGTGAAAAACTGTTTTTT	TRBJ1-4	once	.	TRBV4-1
CASSLALGGGEKLFF	TGCGCCAGCAGCTTGGCCCTGGGGGGAGGAGAAAAACTGTTTTTT	TRBJ1-4	.	.	TRBV5-1
CASSSRSEHTDTQYF	TGTGCCAGCAGCTCTCGGTCGGAGCACACAGATACGCAGTATTTT	TRBJ2-3	.	.	TRBV11-2
CASSLQGEGYTF	TGTGCCAGCAGCTTACAGGGGGAAGGCTACACCTTC	TRBJ1-2	.	TRBD1	TRBV7-2
CASSQAPGQSYGYTF	TGCGCCAGCAGCCAAGCCCCGGGGCAGAGTTATGGCTACACCTTC	TRBJ1-2	.	.	TRBV4-1
CASSFSTGPNGYTF	TGTGCCAGCAGCTTTTCGACAGGGCCCAATGGCTACACCTTC	TRBJ1-2	.	TRBD1	TRBV7-9
CSVEDSGGDGGYTF	TGCAGCGTTGAAGATAGTGGGGGGGACGGGGGCTACACCTTC	TRBJ1-2	.	.	TRBV29-1
CASGGDSTLQETQYF	TGCGCCAGCGGGGGGGACAGTACCCTGCAAGAGACCCAGTACTTC	TRBJ2-5	.	.	TRBV5-1
CASSKRTRTRGSVDTQYF	TGTGCCAGCAGCAAAAGGACGCGGACTAGGGGAAGCGTGGATACGCAGTATTTT	TRBJ2-3	.	.	TRBV21-1